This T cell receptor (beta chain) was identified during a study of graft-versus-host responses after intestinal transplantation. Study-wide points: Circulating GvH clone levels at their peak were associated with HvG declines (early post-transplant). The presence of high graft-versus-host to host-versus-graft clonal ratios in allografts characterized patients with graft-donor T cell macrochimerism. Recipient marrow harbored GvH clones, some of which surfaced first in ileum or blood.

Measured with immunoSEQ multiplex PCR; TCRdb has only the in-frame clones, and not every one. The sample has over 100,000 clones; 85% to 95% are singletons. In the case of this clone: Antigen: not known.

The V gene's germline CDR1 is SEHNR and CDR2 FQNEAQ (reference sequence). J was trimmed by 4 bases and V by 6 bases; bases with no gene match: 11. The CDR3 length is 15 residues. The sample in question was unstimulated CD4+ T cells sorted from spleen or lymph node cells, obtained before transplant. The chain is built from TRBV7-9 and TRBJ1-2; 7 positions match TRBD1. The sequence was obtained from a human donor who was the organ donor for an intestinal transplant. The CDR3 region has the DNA TGTGCCAGCAGGCCGCCAGACAGGGCGGCCTATGGCTACACCTTC. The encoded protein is CASRPPDRAAYGYTF.